Listed below are T cell receptor beta chains from one sample, sequenced in a study of T cells after yellow fever vaccination. In TCRdb, the 5' RACE reads were re-called with MiXCR into one record per CDR3 protein. The sample yields 46,000 or so distinct CDR3 sequences, more than 6% seen once. The sequencing used PBMCs, either bulk or a sorted T-cell subset (CD4+, CD8+, memory, or dextramer-sorted; not recorded which), collected 45 days after the yellow fever booster vaccination. The receptors were gathered from a man in his thirties or forties who received the YFV17D yellow fever vaccine. Both conserved end residues are part of each CDR3. The D gene is left open where the match is weak. Not every row has a clone size; where given, it reads once, few, many or a size class.

J gene: TRBJ2-3
D gene: NA
clone size: many
V gene: TRBV11-2
CDR3 DNA: TGTGCCAGCAGCTTAGGCCGCGCAGATACGCAGTATTTT
CDR3 protein: CASSLGRADTQYF

J gene: TRBJ2-5
D gene: NA
clone size: NA
V gene: TRBV5-1
CDR3 DNA: TGCGCCAGCAGCTTGGTAGTAGCGGAAGAGACCCAGTACTTC
CDR3 protein: CASSLVVAEETQYF

J gene: TRBJ2-5
D gene: NA
clone size: many
V gene: TRBV20-1
CDR3 DNA: TGCAGTGCTAGAGATACAGCCCCCGCGACCCAGTACTTC
CDR3 protein: CSARDTAPATQYF

J gene: TRBJ2-7
D gene: TRBD1
clone size: few
V gene: TRBV9
CDR3 DNA: TGTGCCAGCAGCACAAAACCAGGGGGCCCCTACGAGCAGTACTTC
CDR3 protein: CASSTKPGGPYEQYF

J gene: TRBJ2-7
D gene: NA
clone size: many
V gene: TRBV19
CDR3 DNA: TGTGCCACCGCACAATTGACAGCCCCCTACGAGCAGTACTTC
CDR3 protein: CATAQLTAPYEQYF

J gene: TRBJ2-7
D gene: TRBD2
clone size: many
V gene: TRBV5-1
CDR3 DNA: TGCGCCAGCAGCTTGGCAGGATATGGGACTAGCGGATACGAGCAGTACTTC
CDR3 protein: CASSLAGYGTSGYEQYF

J gene: TRBJ2-7
D gene: NA
clone size: many
V gene: TRBV5-5
CDR3 DNA: TGTGCCAGCAGCTTTTCAGGGAACGAGCAGTACTTC
CDR3 protein: CASSFSGNEQYF

J gene: TRBJ2-2
D gene: NA
clone size: many
V gene: TRBV24-1
CDR3 DNA: TGTGCCACCAGTGAGAGGGATACCGGGGAGCTGTTTTTT
CDR3 protein: CATSERDTGELFF

J gene: TRBJ2-2
D gene: NA
clone size: many
V gene: TRBV6-1
CDR3 DNA: TGTGCCAGCAGGACAGCTGGCACCGGGGAGCTGTTTTTT
CDR3 protein: CASRTAGTGELFF

J gene: TRBJ2-3
D gene: TRBD1
clone size: many
V gene: TRBV18
CDR3 DNA: TGTGCCAGCTCACCCTTTCTCTTAATTCGGGGACAGGAGCGAGATACGCAGTATTTT
CDR3 protein: CASSPFLLIRGQERDTQYF

J gene: TRBJ2-5
D gene: TRBD1
clone size: many
V gene: TRBV5-8
CDR3 DNA: TGTGCCAGCAGCCGTAACAGGGGGCTAGAGACCCAGTACTTC
CDR3 protein: CASSRNRGLETQYF

J gene: TRBJ1-5
D gene: NA
clone size: few
V gene: TRBV19
CDR3 DNA: TGTGCCAGTAGAGGGCCGTCCCCTGACCAGCCCCAGCATTTT
CDR3 protein: CASRGPSPDQPQHF

J gene: TRBJ2-7
D gene: TRBD2
clone size: NA
V gene: TRBV6-1
CDR3 DNA: TGTGCCAGCAGTGAAGGACTAGCGGGAGGCCTTCGTCCCTACGAGCAGTACTTC
CDR3 protein: CASSEGLAGGLRPYEQYF

J gene: TRBJ2-7
D gene: TRBD2
clone size: many
V gene: TRBV12-3/TRBV12-4
CDR3 DNA: TGTGCCAGCAGAGTAGCGGGAGGGATCTACGAGCAGTACTTC
CDR3 protein: CASRVAGGIYEQYF

J gene: TRBJ2-6
D gene: TRBD1
clone size: NA
V gene: TRBV6-5
CDR3 DNA: TGTGCCAGCAGTTTCGGGGGGACAGGGGGTACAGGGGCCAACGTCCTGACTTTC
CDR3 protein: CASSFGGTGGTGANVLTF

J gene: TRBJ2-1
D gene: TRBD1
clone size: many
V gene: TRBV2
CDR3 DNA: TGTGCCAGCAGTTTTGTTACAGGGGGCGCCTCCTACAATGAGCAGTTCTTC
CDR3 protein: CASSFVTGGASYNEQFF

J gene: TRBJ2-5
D gene: TRBD2
clone size: many
V gene: TRBV12-3/TRBV12-4
CDR3 DNA: TGTGCCAGCAGCCCGGGGGGTAGCTACACCCAAGAGACCCAGTACTTC
CDR3 protein: CASSPGGSYTQETQYF

J gene: TRBJ2-1
D gene: TRBD2
clone size: few
V gene: TRBV20-1
CDR3 DNA: TGCAGTGCTAGAGATTTTAGCGGGAGCTCCTACAATGAGCAGTTCTTC
CDR3 protein: CSARDFSGSSYNEQFF

J gene: TRBJ2-5
D gene: NA
clone size: many
V gene: TRBV15
CDR3 DNA: TGTGCCACCAGCAGAGATCTAGGAGGGAGATTAGAGACCCAGTACTTC
CDR3 protein: CATSRDLGGRLETQYF

J gene: TRBJ2-6
D gene: NA
clone size: many
V gene: TRBV2
CDR3 DNA: TGTGCCAGCAGGGGGGCAGCTCCCGTCTCTGGGGCCAACGTCCTGACTTTC
CDR3 protein: CASRGAAPVSGANVLTF

J gene: TRBJ1-6
D gene: NA
clone size: NA
V gene: TRBV20-1
CDR3 DNA: TGCAGTGCTAGAGATTCTCTAGCCGGGGAGGTTTCACCCCTCCACTTT
CDR3 protein: CSARDSLAGEVSPLHF

J gene: TRBJ1-6
D gene: TRBD1
clone size: NA
V gene: TRBV7-2
CDR3 DNA: TGTGCCAGCAGCGTCCGGGACAGGGGGTCACCCCTCCACTTT
CDR3 protein: CASSVRDRGSPLHF

J gene: TRBJ2-1
D gene: NA
clone size: NA
V gene: TRBV20-1
CDR3 DNA: TGCAGTGCTCTCCAGCCGAAGAATATGAATGAGCAGTTCTTC
CDR3 protein: CSALQPKNMNEQFF

J gene: TRBJ2-3
D gene: TRBD2
clone size: few
V gene: TRBV7-2
CDR3 DNA: TGTGCCAGCAGCCCATCCAGCGGGATGGGCACAGATACGCAGTATTTT
CDR3 protein: CASSPSSGMGTDTQYF

J gene: TRBJ2-7
D gene: TRBD2
clone size: NA
V gene: TRBV30
CDR3 DNA: TGTGCCTGGAGTTTCCCCTTCCCGGGACTAGCCGGCGAGCAGTACTTC
CDR3 protein: CAWSFPFPGLAGEQYF

J gene: TRBJ2-3
D gene: TRBD2
clone size: many
V gene: TRBV10-3
CDR3 DNA: TGTGCCATCAGAGTGTCGGGAGGTTGGGTAGATACGCAGTATTTT
CDR3 protein: CAIRVSGGWVDTQYF

J gene: TRBJ2-1
D gene: TRBD2
clone size: few
V gene: TRBV5-1
CDR3 DNA: TGCGCCAGCAGCTTGGCTCCGTGGCGGGAGGTGAATGAGCAGTTCTTC
CDR3 protein: CASSLAPWREVNEQFF

J gene: TRBJ2-3
D gene: NA
clone size: NA
V gene: TRBV5-1
CDR3 DNA: TGCGCCAGCAGCCCACAAATCCGGGATACGCAGTATTTT
CDR3 protein: CASSPQIRDTQYF

J gene: TRBJ2-7
D gene: TRBD1
clone size: many
V gene: TRBV28
CDR3 DNA: TGTGCCAGCAGGGGGGACCGGGACAGGCTCACCTACGAGCAGTACTTC
CDR3 protein: CASRGDRDRLTYEQYF

J gene: TRBJ2-1
D gene: NA
clone size: many
V gene: TRBV7-9
CDR3 DNA: TGTGCCAGCAGCTTGCAGGCGGGATCCTACAATGAGCAGTTCTTC
CDR3 protein: CASSLQAGSYNEQFF

J gene: TRBJ2-5
D gene: NA
clone size: many
V gene: TRBV28
CDR3 DNA: TGTGCCAGCAGAGGAACTACAGAGACCCAGTACTTC
CDR3 protein: CASRGTTETQYF